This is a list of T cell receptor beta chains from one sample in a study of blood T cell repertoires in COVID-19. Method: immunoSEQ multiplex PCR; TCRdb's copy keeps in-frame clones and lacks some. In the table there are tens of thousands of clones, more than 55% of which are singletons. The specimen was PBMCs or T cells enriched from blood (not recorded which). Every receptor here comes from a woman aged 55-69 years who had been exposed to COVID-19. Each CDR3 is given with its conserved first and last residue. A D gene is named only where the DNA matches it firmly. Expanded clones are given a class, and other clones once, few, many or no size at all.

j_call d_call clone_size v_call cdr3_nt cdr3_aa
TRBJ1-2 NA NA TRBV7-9 TGTGCCAGCAGCCGAGAACAGGGATCCGTCGGTGGCTACACCTTC CASSREQGSVGGYTF
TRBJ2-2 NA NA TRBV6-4 TGTGCCAGCAGTGCCCTCGCGGGGGCCTCGAACACCGGGGAGCTGTTTTTT CASSALAGASNTGELFF
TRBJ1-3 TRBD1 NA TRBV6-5 TGTGCCAGCAGCCCATTGGGACAGTCGGGAAACACCATATATTTT CASSPLGQSGNTIYF
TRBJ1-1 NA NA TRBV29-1 TGCAGCGTACGAAAGGGGAAAGAAGCTTTCTTT CSVRKGKEAFF
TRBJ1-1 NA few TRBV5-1 TGCGCCAGCAGCTTGGAGGCAGGGGCGAGTCGAGGAGCTTTCTTT CASSLEAGASRGAFF
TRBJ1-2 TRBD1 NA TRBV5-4 TGTGCCAGCAGCTCCGTGGGGACAGGGGGTTATGGCTACACCTTC CASSSVGTGGYGYTF
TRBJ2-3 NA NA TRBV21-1 TGTGCCGGTCAGGGCATCACAGATACGCAGTATTTT CAGQGITDTQYF
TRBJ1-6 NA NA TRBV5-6 TGTGCCAGCAGCTTGGATAACCGGGGAAGGTACAATTCACCCCTCCACTTT CASSLDNRGRYNSPLHF
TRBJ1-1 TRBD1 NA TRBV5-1 TGCGCCAGCAGCGTGGACAGGGCGGAAGCTTTCTTT CASSVDRAEAFF
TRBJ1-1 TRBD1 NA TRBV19 TGTGCCAGTATTGCGCAATTCCAGGGGGCGACGATGAACACTGAAGCTTTCTTT CASIAQFQGATMNTEAFF
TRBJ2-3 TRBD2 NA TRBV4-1 TGCGCCAGCAGCCACCCGGTAGCGGGGCGCACAGATACGCAGTATTTT CASSHPVAGRTDTQYF
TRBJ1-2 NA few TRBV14 TGTGCCAGCAGCCAAATCCCAGGGAACTATGGCTACACCTTC CASSQIPGNYGYTF
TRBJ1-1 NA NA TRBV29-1 TGCAGCGTTGAAGGATCCGGGATCCCCACTGAAGCTTTCTTT CSVEGSGIPTEAFF
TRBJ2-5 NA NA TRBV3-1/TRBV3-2 TGTGCCAGCAGCCTCCCCCCAGTCATATACTTC CASSLPPVIYF